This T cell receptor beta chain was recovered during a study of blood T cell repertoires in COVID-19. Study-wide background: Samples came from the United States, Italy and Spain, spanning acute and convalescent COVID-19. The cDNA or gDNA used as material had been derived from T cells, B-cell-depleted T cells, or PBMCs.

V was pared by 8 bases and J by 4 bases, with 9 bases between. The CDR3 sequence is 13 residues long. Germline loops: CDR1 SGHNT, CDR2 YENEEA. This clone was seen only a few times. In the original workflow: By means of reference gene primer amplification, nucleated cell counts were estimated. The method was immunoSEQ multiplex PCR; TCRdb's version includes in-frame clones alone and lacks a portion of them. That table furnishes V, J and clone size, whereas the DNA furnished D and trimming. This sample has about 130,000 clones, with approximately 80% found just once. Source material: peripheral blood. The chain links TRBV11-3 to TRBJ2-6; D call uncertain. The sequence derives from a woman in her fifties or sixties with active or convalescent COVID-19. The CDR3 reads CASAPRGANVLTF. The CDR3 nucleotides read TGTGCCAGCGCCCCGAGAGGGGCCAACGTCCTGACTTTC.